The clone carrying this T cell receptor beta chain was counted once. Sequencing used immunoSEQ multiplex PCR; TCRdb keeps in-frame clones, though not all of them. The table records more than 80,000 clones, 88% of them present only once. These data are taken from a study of OX40 agonist ivuxolimab in advanced cancers. The CDR3 is 13 residues long. V lost 7 bases and J lost 8, with 17 bases in between. CDR1 is MNHEY and CDR2 is SVGAGI in the germline V gene. This receptor was identified in an adult with an advanced solid tumor such as melanoma, head and neck, liver or kidney cancer. The material was CD4+ or CD8+ T cells sorted from blood, obtained in a trial of the OX40 agonist ivuxolimab. The chain uses TRBV6-5 and TRBJ1-1; D remains ambiguous. CDR3 in amino acids: CASTTLSSPEAFF. The CDR3 DNA follows: TGTGCCAGCACCACACTTTCGAGTCCGGAAGCTTTCTTT.